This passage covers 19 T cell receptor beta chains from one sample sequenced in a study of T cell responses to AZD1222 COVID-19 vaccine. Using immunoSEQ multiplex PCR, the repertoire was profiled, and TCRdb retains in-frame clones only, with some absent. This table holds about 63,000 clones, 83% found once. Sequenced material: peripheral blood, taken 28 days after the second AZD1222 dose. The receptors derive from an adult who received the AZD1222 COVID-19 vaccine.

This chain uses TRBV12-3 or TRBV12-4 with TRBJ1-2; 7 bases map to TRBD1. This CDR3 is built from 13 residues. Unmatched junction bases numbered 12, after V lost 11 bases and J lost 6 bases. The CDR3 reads CAGYRGLENGYTF. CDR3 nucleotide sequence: TGTGCCGGATACAGGGGACTTGAGAATGGCTACACCTTC.

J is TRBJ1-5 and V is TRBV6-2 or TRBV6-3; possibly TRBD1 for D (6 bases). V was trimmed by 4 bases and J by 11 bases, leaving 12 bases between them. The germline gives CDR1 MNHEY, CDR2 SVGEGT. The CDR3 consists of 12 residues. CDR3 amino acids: CASSLRDTSQHF. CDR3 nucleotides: TGTGCCAGCAGTTTGCGGGACACATCCCAGCATTTT.

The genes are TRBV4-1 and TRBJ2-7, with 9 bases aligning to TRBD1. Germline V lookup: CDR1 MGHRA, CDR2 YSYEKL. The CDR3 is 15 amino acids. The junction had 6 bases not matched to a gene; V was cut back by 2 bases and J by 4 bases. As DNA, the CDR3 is TGCGCCAGCAGCCAAACGGGACAGGGTTCATACGAGCAGTACTTC. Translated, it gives CASSQTGQGSYEQYF.

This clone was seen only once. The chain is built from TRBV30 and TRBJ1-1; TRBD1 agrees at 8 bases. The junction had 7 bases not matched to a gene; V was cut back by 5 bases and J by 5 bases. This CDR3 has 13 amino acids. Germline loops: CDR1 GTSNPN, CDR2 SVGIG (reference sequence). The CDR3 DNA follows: TGTGCCTGGTTAAGACAGGGGTGGACTGAAGCTTTCTTT. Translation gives CAWLRQGWTEAFF.

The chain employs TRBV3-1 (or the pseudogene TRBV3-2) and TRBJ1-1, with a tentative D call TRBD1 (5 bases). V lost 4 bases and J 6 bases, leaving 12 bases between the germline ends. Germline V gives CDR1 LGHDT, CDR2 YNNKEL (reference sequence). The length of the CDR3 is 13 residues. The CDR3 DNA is TGTGCCAGCAGCCCGGTAGGGACCGCTGAAGCTTTCTTT. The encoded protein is CASSPVGTAEAFF.

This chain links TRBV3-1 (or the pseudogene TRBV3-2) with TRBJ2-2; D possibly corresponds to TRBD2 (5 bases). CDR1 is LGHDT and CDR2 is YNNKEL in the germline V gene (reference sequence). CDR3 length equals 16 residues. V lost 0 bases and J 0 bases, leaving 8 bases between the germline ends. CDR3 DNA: TGTGCCAGCAGCCAAGATTGGAGGTCGAACACCGGGGAGCTGTTTTTT. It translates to CASSQDWRSNTGELFF.

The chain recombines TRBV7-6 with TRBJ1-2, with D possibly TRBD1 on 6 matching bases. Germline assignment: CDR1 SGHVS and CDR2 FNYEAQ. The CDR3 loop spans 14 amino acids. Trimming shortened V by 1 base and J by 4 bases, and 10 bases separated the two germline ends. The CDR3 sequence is CASSLGTDFYGYTF. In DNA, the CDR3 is TGTGCCAGCAGCTTAGGGACAGACTTCTATGGCTACACCTTC. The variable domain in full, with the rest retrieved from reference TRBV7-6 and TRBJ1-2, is GAGVSQSPRYKVTKRGQDVALRCDPISGHVSLYWYRQALGQGPEFLTYFNYEAQQDKSGLPNDRFSAERPEGSISTLTIQRTEQRDSAMYRCASSLGTDFYGYTFGSGTRLTVV.

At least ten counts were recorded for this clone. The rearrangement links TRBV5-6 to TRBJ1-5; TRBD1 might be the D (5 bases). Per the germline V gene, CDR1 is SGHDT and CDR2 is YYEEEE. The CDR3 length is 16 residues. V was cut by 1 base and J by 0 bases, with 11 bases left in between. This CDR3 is CASSLKTAYSNQPQHF. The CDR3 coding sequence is TGTGCCAGCAGCTTGAAGACAGCTTATAGCAATCAGCCCCAGCATTTT. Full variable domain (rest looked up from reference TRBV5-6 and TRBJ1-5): DAGVTQSPTHLIKTRGQQVTLRCSPKSGHDTVSWYQQALGQGPQFIFQYYEEEERQRGNFPDRFSGHQFPNYSSELNVNALLLGDSALYLCASSLKTAYSNQPQHFGDGTRLSIL.

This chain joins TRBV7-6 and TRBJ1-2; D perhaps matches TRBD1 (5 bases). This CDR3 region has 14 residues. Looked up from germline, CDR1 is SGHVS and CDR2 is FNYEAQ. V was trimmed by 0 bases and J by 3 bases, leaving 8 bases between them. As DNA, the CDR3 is TGTGCCAGCAGCTTAGCGCCGGGGGACTATGGCTACACCTTC. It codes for CASSLAPGDYGYTF.

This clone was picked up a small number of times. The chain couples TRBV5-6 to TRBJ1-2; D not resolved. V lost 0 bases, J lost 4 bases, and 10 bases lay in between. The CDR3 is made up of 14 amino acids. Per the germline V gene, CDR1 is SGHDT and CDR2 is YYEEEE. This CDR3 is CASSLVQPSYGYTF. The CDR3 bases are TGTGCCAGCAGCTTGGTTCAGCCCAGCTATGGCTACACCTTC.

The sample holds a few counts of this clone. The CDR3 sequence is CASRTACHEQYF. The DNA for the CDR3 is TGCGCCAGCAGAACAGCGTGCCACGAGCAGTACTTC. The chain joins TRBV10-1 to TRBJ2-7; no reliable D call. V dropped 6 bases and J dropped 5 bases, with 11 bases sitting between them. The CDR3 runs to 12 residues. The germline gives CDR1 WNHNN, CDR2 SYGVQD (reference sequence).

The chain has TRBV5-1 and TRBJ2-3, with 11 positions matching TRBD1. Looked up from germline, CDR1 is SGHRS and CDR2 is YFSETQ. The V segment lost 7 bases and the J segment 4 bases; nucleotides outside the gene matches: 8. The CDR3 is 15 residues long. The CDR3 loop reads CASGRDRGIADTQYF. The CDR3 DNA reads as TGCGCCAGCGGCCGGGACAGGGGGATCGCAGATACGCAGTATTTT.

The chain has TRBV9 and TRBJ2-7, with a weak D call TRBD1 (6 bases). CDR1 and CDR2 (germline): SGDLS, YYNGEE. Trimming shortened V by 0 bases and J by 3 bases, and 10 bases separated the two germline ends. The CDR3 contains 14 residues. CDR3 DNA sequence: TGTGCCAGCAGCGTAGGGTCAGGGGACTACGAGCAGTACTTC. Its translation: CASSVGSGDYEQYF. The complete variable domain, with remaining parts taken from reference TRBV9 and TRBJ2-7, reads DSGVTQTPKHLITATGQRVTLRCSPRSGDLSVYWYQQSLDQGLQFLIQYYNGEERAKGNILERFSAQQFPDLHSELNLSSLELGDSALYFCASSVGSGDYEQYFGPGTRLTVT.

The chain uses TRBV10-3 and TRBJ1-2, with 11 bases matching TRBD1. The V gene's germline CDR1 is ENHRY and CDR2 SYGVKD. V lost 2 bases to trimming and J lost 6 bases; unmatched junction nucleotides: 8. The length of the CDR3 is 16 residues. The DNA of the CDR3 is TGTGCCATCAGTGAGGTGGACAGGGGGCCCATCCATGGCTACACCTTC. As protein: CAISEVDRGPIHGYTF.

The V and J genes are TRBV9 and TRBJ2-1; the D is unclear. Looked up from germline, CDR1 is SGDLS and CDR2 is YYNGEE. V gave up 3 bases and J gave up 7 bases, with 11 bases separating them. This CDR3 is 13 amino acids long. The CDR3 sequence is CASSEMSSNEQFF. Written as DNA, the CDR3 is TGTGCCAGCAGCGAGATGTCTTCTAATGAGCAGTTCTTC.

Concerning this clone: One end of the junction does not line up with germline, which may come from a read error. The CDR3 reads CAGSLAQGVGAGTQYF. The CDR3 DNA follows: TGTGCCGGCAGCTTAGCACAGGGGGTAGGAGCGGGTACGCAGTATTTT. The chain employs TRBV7-8 and TRBJ2-3; 8 bases agree with TRBD1. In germline, CDR1 is SGHVS, CDR2 FQNEAQ. The CDR3 is made up of 16 amino acids.

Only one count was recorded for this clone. CDR3 loop: CASSLLGEATQYF. CDR3 coding DNA: TGTGCCAGCAGCTTACTCGGGGAGGCAACGCAGTATTTT. J is TRBJ2-3 and V is TRBV7-6; weak D call: TRBD2 (6 bases). Trimming stripped 2 bases from V and 9 bases from J, with 12 bases between. CDR3 length equals 13 residues. The V gene's germline CDR1 is SGHVS and CDR2 FNYEAQ.

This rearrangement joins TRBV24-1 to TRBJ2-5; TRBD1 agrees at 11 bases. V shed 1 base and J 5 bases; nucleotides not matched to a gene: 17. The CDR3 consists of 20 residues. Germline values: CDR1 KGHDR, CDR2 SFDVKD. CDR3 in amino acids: CATSDLNKDTGQGAWETQYF. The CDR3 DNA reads TGTGCCACCAGTGATTTAAACAAAGATACCGGACAGGGGGCTTGGGAGACCCAGTACTTC.

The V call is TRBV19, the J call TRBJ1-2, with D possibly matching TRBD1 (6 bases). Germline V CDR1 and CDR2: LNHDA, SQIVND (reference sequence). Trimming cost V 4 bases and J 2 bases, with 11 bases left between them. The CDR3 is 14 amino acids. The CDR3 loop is CASSRSRGNYGYTF. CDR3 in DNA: TGTGCCAGTAGTAGATCTAGGGGGAACTATGGCTACACCTTC.